The 3 T cell receptor beta chains reported below all come from one sample, sequenced in a study of cytomegalovirus exposure and HLA in healthy donors. The PCR contained 60 Vbeta and 13 Jbeta primers. The data were produced by immunoSEQ multiplex PCR, yet TCRdb's version contains in-frame clones alone and is incomplete. This table has 130,000 or so clones, around 79% appearing once. Sequenced material: PBMCs. These receptors were taken from a middle-aged woman in good health and CMV-seropositive.

The chain joins TRBV4-1 to TRBJ1-1; 8 nucleotides align to TRBD1. Trimming at V came to 0 bases and at J to 5 bases, leaving 5 bases not matched to a gene. The CDR3 contains 15 residues. CDR1 and CDR2 (germline): MGHRA, YSYEKL. CDR3 in amino acids: CASSQDQGARTEAFF. DNA for the CDR3: TGCGCCAGCAGCCAAGATCAGGGGGCCCGGACTGAAGCTTTCTTT.

The table lists this clone with a few counts. The chain employs TRBV6-5 and TRBJ1-1; no clear D gene. CDR1 is MNHEY and CDR2 is SVGAGI in the germline V gene. The CDR3 loop spans 15 amino acids. V was pared by 2 bases and J by 1 base, with 11 bases between. The CDR3 here is CASSYTRHPNTEAFF. Written as DNA, the CDR3 is TGTGCCAGCAGTTACACTAGACACCCGAACACTGAAGCTTTCTTT.

The J gene is TRBJ1-2, the V gene TRBV28, with D unresolved. CDR3 length equals 14 residues. Trimming stripped 2 bases from V and 2 bases from J, with 9 bases between. Looked up from germline, CDR1 is MDHEN and CDR2 is SYDVKM. CDR3 in amino acids: CASSLPLLNYGYTF. Here the CDR3 DNA reads TGTGCCAGCAGTTTACCTCTTCTAAACTATGGCTACACCTTC.